This TCR beta chain originates from a study of T cell changes during pregnancy in multiple sclerosis (dated by TCRdb to about 2019). The study in broad terms: The study looked at changes in the T cell repertoire across pregnancy in women with multiple sclerosis.

Library creation used the immunoSEQ multiplex PCR assay. TCRdb holds this immuneACCESS table with in-frame rearrangements only. Some clones are missing; in checked studies, unresolved V genes explain under half, and the rest has no known cause. Within this sample are 45,000 to 55,000 clones, with nearly 95% of them counted one time only. Clones ranked in the top ten supply more than 0.85% of the sample. The germline V gene (reference sequence) provides CDR1 LNHNV and CDR2 YYDKDF. The CDR3, cysteine through phenylalanine, is 18 amino acids long. The DNA shown is the 54-base CDR3, in frame from base 1. V is cut back by 0 bases and J by 2 bases, with 3 bases in the junction unmatched. To note about this clone: No cognate antigen has been identified for it. Base qualities were left out, and no much larger clone turns up one base away.

The source was peripheral blood, collected after pregnancy. The receptor was isolated from a female donor with multiple sclerosis, enrolled in a pregnancy study. The chain joins TRBV15 to TRBJ2-6; 11 nucleotides in the junction match TRBD1. The nucleotide sequence is given as TGTGCCACCAGCAGAGACATGGGACAGGGGGCTGGGGCCAACGTCCTGACTTTC. This sequence encodes CATSRDMGQGAGANVLTF.